The T cell receptor (beta chain) under discussion was sequenced for a study of T cells in Graves' hyperthyroidism and ophthalmopathy. What was amplified from RNA transcripts were TCR beta CDR3 regions. The primer set for the first-round RT-PCR of the TCR CDR3 was HTBI. TCRdb itself ran the multiplex PCR reads through MiXCR, one entry per CDR3 protein. The sample contains roughly 840,000 distinct CDR3 sequences, 38% of which appear only once. The germline V gene has CDR1 DFQATT and CDR2 SNEGSKA (reference sequence). The CDR3 is 11 amino acids. V dropped 3 bases and J dropped 10 bases, with 7 bases sitting between them.

The J gene is TRBJ2-6, the V gene TRBV20-1; D unresolved. Sequences were obtained from blood. The clonotype originates from a man between 18 and 29 years old with Graves' hyperthyroidism. The CDR3 reads CSARGRNVLTF. In DNA, the CDR3 is TGCAGTGCTAGGGGTCGGAACGTCCTGACTTTC.